This T cell receptor (beta chain) was sequenced in a study of identical twins. V lost 3 bases, J lost 5 bases, and 2 bases stayed unmatched. The CDR3 runs to 13 residues. Germline V gene data show CDR1 as DFQATT and CDR2 as SNEGSKA (reference sequence). This clonotype turned up a few times. One entry per CDR3 protein, called by TCRdb with MiXCR from the 5' RACE reads. The data contain some 1,600,000 distinct CDR3 sequences, around 29% of them singletons. This chain uses TRBV20-1 with TRBJ2-2, with 8 bases identical to TRBD1. This clonotype was sampled from a newborn girl in good health. Material for sequencing was cord blood. This chain's CDR3 is CSASRTGTGELFF. DNA of the CDR3: TGCAGTGCTAGCCGGACAGGGACCGGGGAGCTGTTTTTT.